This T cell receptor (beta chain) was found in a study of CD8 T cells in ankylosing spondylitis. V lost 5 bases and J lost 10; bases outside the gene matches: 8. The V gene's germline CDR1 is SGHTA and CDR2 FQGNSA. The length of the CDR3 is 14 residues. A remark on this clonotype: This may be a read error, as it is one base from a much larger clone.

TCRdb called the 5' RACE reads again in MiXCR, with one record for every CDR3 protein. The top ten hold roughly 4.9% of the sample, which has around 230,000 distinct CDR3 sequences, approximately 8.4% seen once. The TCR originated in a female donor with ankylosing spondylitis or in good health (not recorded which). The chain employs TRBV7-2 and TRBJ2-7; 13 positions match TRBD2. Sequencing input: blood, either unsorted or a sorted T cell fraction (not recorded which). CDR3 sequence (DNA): TGTACCAGCAGCCCCCCCGGGACTAGCGGGAATCAGTACTTC. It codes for CTSSPPGTSGNQYF.